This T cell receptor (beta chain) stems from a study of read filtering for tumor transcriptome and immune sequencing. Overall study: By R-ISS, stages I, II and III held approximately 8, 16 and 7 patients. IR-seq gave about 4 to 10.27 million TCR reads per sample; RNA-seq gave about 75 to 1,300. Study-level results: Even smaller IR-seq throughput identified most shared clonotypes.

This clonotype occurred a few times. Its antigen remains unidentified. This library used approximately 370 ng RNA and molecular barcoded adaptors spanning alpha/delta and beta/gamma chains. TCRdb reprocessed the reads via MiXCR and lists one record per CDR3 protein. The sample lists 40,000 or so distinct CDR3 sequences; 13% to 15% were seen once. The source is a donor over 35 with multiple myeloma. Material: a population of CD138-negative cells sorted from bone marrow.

The CDR3 here is CSASPASETQYF. DNA for the CDR3: TGCAGTGCTAGTCCGGCTTCGGAGACCCAGTACTTC. The rearrangement links TRBV20-1 to TRBJ2-5; D gene ambiguous. Germline-derived CDR1 and CDR2 are DFQATT and SNEGSKA (reference sequence). Trimming took 3 bases from V and 5 from J, leaving 10 bases between them. The CDR3 consists of 12 residues.